This T cell receptor (beta chain) was captured in a study of PD-1 blockade in classical Hodgkin lymphoma. A remark on this clone: As yet, its antigen is unknown.

The germline V gene has CDR1 SQVTM and CDR2 ANQGSEA. This CDR3 comprises 14 residues. Germline trimming cut 0 bases from V and 2 bases from J; bases unmatched to any gene: 3. Method: immunoSEQ multiplex PCR; TCRdb's copy keeps in-frame clones and lacks some. The table has more than 20,000 clones, around 80% seen once. The time point here: cycle 4 day 1 (C4D1), after six to seven weeks of nivolumab. Relapse after autologous stem cell transplantation occurred in every patient, and brentuximab vedotin exposure varied. The study recorded best responses of complete response, partial response or progressive disease. Findings of the study overall: Complete responders had baseline diversity similar to newly diagnosed patients. Compared with healthy donors, newly diagnosed patients reportedly showed lower baseline TCR diversity.

This clonotype was obtained from a human donor with classical Hodgkin lymphoma. The material was peripheral blood mononuclear cells (PBMCs), obtained before the fourth cycle of nivolumab. The chain has TRBV29-1 and TRBJ1-2; the match to TRBD1 covers 7 bases. The CDR3 DNA follows: TGCAGCGTTGAAGATCGGGGACAGAACTATGGCTACACCTTC. Its protein is CSVEDRGQNYGYTF.